These T cell receptor beta chains were read from a single sample in a study of T cell responses to AZD1222 COVID-19 vaccine. Only in-frame clones appear in the TCRdb table, and some are missing; sequencing was by immunoSEQ multiplex PCR. The data hold approximately 130,000 clones, with 90% to 95% observed a single time. This sample comprised peripheral blood, obtained on day 0 of AZD1222 vaccination. Receptors originate from an adult in good health. Both conserved end residues are part of each CDR3. Each record gives: J gene, D gene, V gene, CDR3 DNA, CDR3 protein. The D gene is left open where the match is weak.

TRBJ2-7 | NA | TRBV5-5 | TGTGCCAGCAGCTTGGAAGAGGAGGGAGAGGGGGCCTGGGGCTACGAGCAGTACTTC | CASSLEEEGEGAWGYEQYF
TRBJ1-2 | TRBD1 | TRBV28 | TGTGCCAGCAGTATAACCTCGACAGGGCGGTATGGCTACACCTTC | CASSITSTGRYGYTF
TRBJ2-2 | NA | TRBV28 | TGTGCCAGCAGTCATCGCGGGGGACACCGAGCGAACACCGGGGAGCTGTTTTTT | CASSHRGGHRANTGELFF
TRBJ1-1 | NA | TRBV2 | TGTGCCAGCAGTGAAGGGGGCATGCAAGCTTTCTTT | CASSEGGMQAFF
TRBJ1-3 | NA | TRBV10-1 | TGCGCCAGCAGTGTTTTAGTCCTCCAGGGTATGATTTGGGGAAACACCATATATTTT | CASSVLVLQGMIWGNTIYF
TRBJ1-1 | NA | TRBV19 | TGTGCCAGTAGTCATCCCGGGAGTAGCGCTGAAGCTTTCTTT | CASSHPGSSAEAFF
TRBJ1-6 | NA | TRBV5-1 | TGCGCCAGCAGCTTGAGTACAACCGGGCCCCTCCACTTT | CASSLSTTGPLHF
TRBJ2-1 | TRBD2 | TRBV15 | TGTGCCACCAGCTCCCCCGGGGGCGGGAGGACTGAGCAGTTCTTC | CATSSPGGGRTEQFF
TRBJ2-1 | TRBD2 | TRBV5-1 | TGCGCCAGCAGCCAGGTAGCGGGATCGACTAGTGAGCAGTTCTTC | CASSQVAGSTSEQFF
TRBJ2-3 | NA | TRBV7-9 | TGTGCCAGCAGCCCCCGGGATGCAGATACGCAGTATTTT | CASSPRDADTQYF
TRBJ1-5 | NA | TRBV7-8 | TGTGCCAGCAGCTTAAGGACGGATAGCAATCAGCCCCAGCATTTT | CASSLRTDSNQPQHF
TRBJ2-3 | NA | TRBV5-6 | TGTGCCAGCAGCTTTTGGACGTATCCCGATACGCAGTATTTT | CASSFWTYPDTQYF
TRBJ2-4 | NA | TRBV11-2 | TGTGCCAGCAGCCAGGCAACAGGGTCGGTGAACATTCAGTACTTC | CASSQATGSVNIQYF
TRBJ2-3 | NA | TRBV6-6 | TGTGCCAGCAGCTCAGGTCTAGCTACGCAGTATTTT | CASSSGLATQYF
TRBJ1-2 | TRBD1 | TRBV19 | TGTGCCAGTAGGGAGACAGGGTTTAACTATGGCTACACCTTC | CASRETGFNYGYTF
TRBJ2-7 | TRBD1 | TRBV6-5 | TGTGCCAGCAGTCGCGCCGGGACAGGAATCTACGAGCAGTACTTC | CASSRAGTGIYEQYF
TRBJ2-1 | TRBD2 | TRBV11-2 | TGTGCCAGCAGCCGTAGCGGGAACTCCTACAATGAGCAGTTCTTC | CASSRSGNSYNEQFF
TRBJ2-3 | NA | TRBV14 | TGTGCCAGCAGCCAAGGATGGGGCACAGATACGCAGTATTTT | CASSQGWGTDTQYF
TRBJ1-6 | NA | TRBV4-3 | TGCGCCAGCAGCCAAGTTGAGCAGCTAAATTCACCCCTCCACTTT | CASSQVEQLNSPLHF
TRBJ1-2 | TRBD1 | TRBV28 | TGTGCCAGCAGTTCTCCTGGACAGGGGGCGGGAGGCTACACCTTC | CASSSPGQGAGGYTF